This is a list of T cell receptor beta chains from one sample in a study of shared clonotypes between healthy human individuals. Libraries were prepared by immunoSEQ multiplex PCR; TCRdb keeps only in-frame clonotypes and omits some of them. The sample records over 950,000 clones, about 80% being singletons. Sequencing was done on a sample of memory CD4+ T cells from PBMCs. These receptors were obtained from a young man in good health. Some clones in this sample may be carry-over from other donors' samples. Each CDR3 is given with its conserved first and last residue. D genes are given only for firm matches. Clone size appears in some rows only: once, few, many, or a class for an expanded clone.

v_call: TRBV7-3; j_call: TRBJ2-2; clone_size: NA; d_call: NA; cdr3_nt: TGTGCCAGCAGCTTAAACGCAGCGGGCCTCACCGGGGAGCTGTTTTTT; cdr3_aa: CASSLNAAGLTGELFF
v_call: TRBV2; j_call: TRBJ1-1; clone_size: NA; d_call: TRBD1; cdr3_nt: TGTGCCAGCAGCGTTATACGGGGACAGATGAACACTGAAGCTTTCTTT; cdr3_aa: CASSVIRGQMNTEAFF
v_call: TRBV19; j_call: TRBJ2-4; clone_size: NA; d_call: TRBD2; cdr3_nt: TGTGCCAGTAGTATAGTACTAGCGGGAGGAAACATTCAGTACTTC; cdr3_aa: CASSIVLAGGNIQYF
v_call: TRBV5-8; j_call: TRBJ2-5; clone_size: NA; d_call: NA; cdr3_nt: TGTGCCAGCAGCTTGGGCCAGGTCGACCAAGAGACCCAGTACTTC; cdr3_aa: CASSLGQVDQETQYF
v_call: TRBV28; j_call: TRBJ1-2; clone_size: NA; d_call: NA; cdr3_nt: TGTGCCAGCAGTTTGTCGGGGAGCTATGGCTACACCTTC; cdr3_aa: CASSLSGSYGYTF
v_call: TRBV7-3; j_call: TRBJ1-2; clone_size: NA; d_call: NA; cdr3_nt: TGTGCCAGCAGCCTCCCGACAGGTCAGATGGGGTATGGCTACACCTTC; cdr3_aa: CASSLPTGQMGYGYTF
v_call: TRBV2; j_call: TRBJ2-7; clone_size: NA; d_call: NA; cdr3_nt: TGTGCCAGCACCGAGAGGGTGCGCGGCTACGAGCAGTACTTC; cdr3_aa: CASTERVRGYEQYF
v_call: TRBV9; j_call: TRBJ2-5; clone_size: NA; d_call: TRBD2; cdr3_nt: TGTGCCAGCAGCGTCTCTGTGTTATCGGGTAGCGGGGCTCAAGAGACCCAGTACTTC; cdr3_aa: CASSVSVLSGSGAQETQYF
v_call: TRBV9; j_call: TRBJ2-5; clone_size: few; d_call: TRBD2; cdr3_nt: TGTGCCAGCAGCGTAGGTCCGGTAGCGGGGTTACAAGAGACCCAGTACTTC; cdr3_aa: CASSVGPVAGLQETQYF
v_call: TRBV4-1; j_call: TRBJ1-4; clone_size: NA; d_call: NA; cdr3_nt: TGCGCCAGCAGCCAAGCCGGGACGGGAAATGAAAAACTGTTTTTT; cdr3_aa: CASSQAGTGNEKLFF
v_call: TRBV5-1; j_call: TRBJ2-3; clone_size: NA; d_call: TRBD2; cdr3_nt: TGCGCCAGCAGCCCAGGACTCGCGGGAGGGAGCACAGATACGCAGTATTTT; cdr3_aa: CASSPGLAGGSTDTQYF
v_call: TRBV6-4; j_call: TRBJ2-3; clone_size: NA; d_call: TRBD1; cdr3_nt: TGTGCCAGCAGTGATGGGTCAGGGGGCCTTCTCACAGATACGCAGTATTTT; cdr3_aa: CASSDGSGGLLTDTQYF
v_call: TRBV9; j_call: TRBJ1-2; clone_size: NA; d_call: NA; cdr3_nt: TGTGCCAGCAGCACGGGGGACACCCCCTATGGCTACACCTTC; cdr3_aa: CASSTGDTPYGYTF